The 13 T cell receptor beta chains below were found in one sample sequenced in a study of T cells after yellow fever vaccination. TCRdb redid the calling of the 5' RACE reads with MiXCR, one entry per CDR3 protein. This repertoire shows 550,000 or so distinct CDR3 sequences, about 19% found once; its top ten account for around 15%. The sample in question was PBMCs, obtained 15 days after the yellow fever booster vaccination. All receptors derive from a man younger than 40 who received the YFV17D yellow fever vaccine.

V is TRBV29-1 and J is TRBJ2-5, with 7 bases fitting TRBD2. Germline CDR1 SQVTM, CDR2 ANQGSEA. This CDR3 has 14 residues. V gave up 4 bases and J gave up 5 bases; unmatched junction bases: 10. The CDR3, as DNA: TGCAGCGTTGGGGAGGGAGGGTCGGGGGAGACCCAGTACTTC. Protein sequence: CSVGEGGSGETQYF.

This chain uses TRBV7-2 with TRBJ2-1; the D gene is possibly TRBD2 (5 bases). Trimming stripped 5 bases from V and 6 bases from J, with 17 bases between. The CDR3 loop spans 15 amino acids. CDR1 is SGHTA, CDR2 FQGNSA, per germline. The CDR3 bases are TGTGCCAGCAGCCCCGAAAGGAGGCGTCCCAATGAGCAGTTCTTC. Residues: CASSPERRRPNEQFF.

This chain joins TRBV29-1 and TRBJ2-3; 8 nucleotides align to TRBD2. This CDR3 spans 13 amino acids. The V segment lost 5 bases and the J segment 5 bases; nucleotides outside the gene matches: 6. Germline V CDR1 and CDR2: SQVTM, ANQGSEA. The CDR3 reads CSVYSGSLDTQYF. CDR3 bases: TGCAGCGTTTACAGCGGGAGTCTAGATACGCAGTATTTT.

This clonotype was counted between two and nine times. This chain joins TRBV10-3 and TRBJ2-7, with 7 bases aligning to TRBD2. The ends lost 4 bases at V and 5 bases at J; junction bases unmatched: 5. Germline-derived CDR1 and CDR2 are ENHRY and SYGVKD. This CDR3 has 13 residues. Written as DNA, the CDR3 is TGTGCCATCAGTGGCGGGAGCGTCAACGAGCAGTACTTC. This sequence encodes CAISGGSVNEQYF.

This clonotype was seen a few times. This chain connects TRBV28 to TRBJ2-7; tentatively, D is TRBD1 (6 bases). Deletions cut 3 bases from V and 3 bases from J, with 9 bases between. The CDR3 spans 13 residues. Germline CDR1 and CDR2: MDHEN and SYDVKM. The CDR3 nucleotides are TGTGCCAGCAGTTTCGGGACACACTACGAGCAGTACTTC. Protein sequence: CASSFGTHYEQYF.

This clonotype was seen more than once but under ten times. The chain's CDR3 is CASSPRWGTSGRLGTQYF. CDR3 in DNA: TGTGCCAGCAGCCCGCGGTGGGGGACTAGCGGGAGGTTAGGGACCCAGTACTTC. The V and J genes are TRBV11-2 and TRBJ2-5; 15 bases are a match to TRBD2. V was clipped by 5 bases and J by 7 bases; unmatched bases: 14. CDR3 length equals 18 residues. Germline CDR1 reads SGHAT; CDR2 reads FQNNGV.

This clonotype was recorded at least ten times. This rearrangement joins TRBV7-2 to TRBJ2-2; unclear D gene. Trimming took 1 base from V and 0 from J, leaving 3 bases between them. The CDR3 loop spans 14 amino acids. Germline V gene sequence: CDR1 SGHTA, CDR2 FQGNSA. CDR3 sequence: CASSLVANTGELFF. Written as DNA, the CDR3 is TGTGCCAGCAGCTTAGTGGCGAACACCGGGGAGCTGTTTTTT.

This clonotype occurred a few times. One end of the junction does not line up with germline, which may come from a read error. The CDR3 region is CASSLNRGLAVDF. The CDR3 DNA is TGTGCCAGCAGTTTGAACAGGGGGCTGGCGGTGGACTTC. This chain links TRBV12-3 or TRBV12-4 with TRBJ2-5; 9 bases are a match to TRBD1. This CDR3 comprises 13 residues.

This chain links TRBV20-1 with TRBJ2-7; TRBD1 matches at 7 bases. Losses at the gene ends were 3 bases for V and 2 bases for J; bases not matched to a gene: 10. The CDR3 is 15 amino acids. In germline, CDR1 is DFQATT, CDR2 SNEGSKA (reference sequence). The CDR3 region has the DNA TGCAGTGCTAGGGATCGGGACAGACTAACCTACGAGCAGTACTTC. Translating gives CSARDRDRLTYEQYF.

This chain connects TRBV7-6 to TRBJ2-2, with D possibly TRBD2 on 5 matching bases. Germline V gene data show CDR1 as SGHVS and CDR2 as FNYEAQ. V dropped 1 base and J dropped 5 bases, with 14 bases sitting between them. The CDR3 length is 16 residues. The CDR3 here is CASSLESGIGTGELFF. The CDR3, as DNA: TGTGCCAGCAGCTTAGAATCGGGAATTGGGACCGGGGAGCTGTTTTTT.

The chain recombines TRBV11-3 with TRBJ2-1; no clear D. The CDR3 has 11 amino acids. CDR1 and CDR2 from the germline V gene are SGHNT and YENEEA. V was trimmed by 5 bases and J by 8 bases, leaving 7 bases between them. The CDR3 coding sequence is TGTGCCAGCAGCGACGTCGATGAGCAGTTCTTC. Protein product: CASSDVDEQFF.

J is TRBJ1-5 and V is TRBV2, with D perhaps TRBD1 (5 bases). Trimming left V 7 bases short and J 4 bases short, with 11 bases between. The germline V gene encodes CDR1 SNHLY and CDR2 FYNNEI. CDR3 length: 13 amino acids. In DNA form, the CDR3 reads TGTGCCAGCAATACCCAGGGTAATCAGCCCCAGCATTTT. It codes for CASNTQGNQPQHF.

The V gene is TRBV6-2 or TRBV6-3, the J gene TRBJ2-2, with unresolved D. CDR1 is MNHEY and CDR2 is SVGEGT in the germline V gene. This CDR3 contains 13 residues. The V gene lost 5 bases and the J gene lost 5 bases, with 9 bases spanning the gap. CDR3 DNA sequence: TGTGCCAGCAGTCCAAAACGGACCGGGGAGCTGTTTTTT. As protein: CASSPKRTGELFF.